This TCR beta chain was sequenced during a study of identical twins. Study conclusions and caveats: Twins shared beta out-of-frame sequences in excess, but this excess was weaker.

This clonotype was seen more than once but under ten times. Its matching antigen is unknown. Germline CDR1 and CDR2: SEHNR and FQNEAQ (reference sequence). With 4 bases removed from V and 3 bases from J, the gap between germline ends came to 10 bases. The CDR3 is made up of 14 amino acids. All donors were healthy, and all were Caucasian. Through template switching, a universal primer site was introduced, and the cDNA contained unique molecular identifiers. TCRdb itself ran the 5' RACE reads through MiXCR, one entry per CDR3 protein. The data show about 810,000 distinct CDR3 sequences, around an eighth seen once. In addition, the sample was reused for a study of yellow fever vaccine responses in identical twins.

This sequence was found in a woman aged 18-29 years in good health. The V and J genes are TRBV7-9 and TRBJ1-5; D uncertain. Material: PBMCs. The CDR3 is CASSSIGSNQPQHF. In DNA, the CDR3 is TGTGCCAGCAGCTCGATTGGATCCAATCAGCCCCAGCATTTT.